This T cell receptor beta chain is from a study of OX40 agonist ivuxolimab in advanced cancers. Study as a whole: One patient with hepatocellular carcinoma and two with cutaneous melanoma, three in all, had partial responses.

On this clone: The antigen is undetermined.

The timepoints at which blood was sampled were baseline, cycle 4 day 1, and cycle 7 day 1. Study-wide results and limits: Some patients who did not respond also had low normalized T-cell clonal expansion. The study found that CD8+ T cells averaged more expanded clones than CD4+.

CDR3 length: 13 amino acids. The germline V gene encodes CDR1 SGHRS and CDR2 YFSETQ. Trimming took 0 bases from V and 5 from J, leaving 7 bases between them. Sequenced by immunoSEQ multiplex PCR; TCRdb stores in-frame clones only, minus some. The data contain approximately 20,000 clones, more than 75% of them singletons. The receptor was isolated from an adult with an advanced solid tumor such as melanoma, head and neck, liver or kidney cancer. This chain joins TRBV5-1 and TRBJ2-3; unclear D gene. Specimen: CD4+ or CD8+ T cells sorted from blood, collected in a trial of the OX40 agonist ivuxolimab. The CDR3 DNA follows: TGCGCCAGCAGCTTGGGTAGGGAAGATACGCAGTATTTT. Residues: CASSLGREDTQYF.